A selection of T cell receptor beta chains follows, all from one sample in a study of blood T cell repertoires in COVID-19. Profiled with immunoSEQ multiplex PCR; TCRdb holds only in-frame clones, not every one. Counted here are hundreds of thousands of clones, roughly 90% occurring once; the ten biggest clones make up approximately 3%. Sequencing used PBMCs or T cells enriched from blood (not recorded which). The receptors shown here come from a woman aged 45-60 years who had recovered from COVID-19. The CDR3 runs from the conserved cysteine through the conserved F or W. Each record gives: D gene, clone size, V gene, J gene, CDR3 protein, CDR3 DNA. A D gene is named only where the DNA matches it firmly. For some rows the clone size is stated as once, few or many, or as a class when expanded; others skip it.

d_call: TRBD2; clone_size: NA; v_call: TRBV19; j_call: TRBJ2-5; cdr3_aa: CASSIRSSGNKETQYF; cdr3_nt: TGTGCCAGTAGTATACGCAGTAGCGGGAATAAGGAGACCCAGTACTTC
d_call: TRBD1; clone_size: NA; v_call: TRBV6-4; j_call: TRBJ1-2; cdr3_aa: CASSRGQGEPTTF; cdr3_nt: TGTGCCAGCAGTCGAGGACAGGGGGAGCCAACCACCTTC
d_call: TRBD1; clone_size: NA; v_call: TRBV28; j_call: TRBJ1-5; cdr3_aa: CASSLAGQGNQPQHF; cdr3_nt: TGTGCCAGCAGTTTAGCAGGACAGGGGAATCAGCCCCAGCATTTT
d_call: TRBD1; clone_size: NA; v_call: TRBV18; j_call: TRBJ1-4; cdr3_aa: CASSDNRGLGEKLFF; cdr3_nt: TGTGCCAGCTCGGACAACAGGGGGCTTGGTGAAAAACTGTTTTTT
d_call: TRBD2; clone_size: NA; v_call: TRBV5-1; j_call: TRBJ2-1; cdr3_aa: CASSLKAGGGSYNEQFF; cdr3_nt: TGCGCCAGCAGCTTGAAGGCGGGAGGGGGCTCCTACAATGAGCAGTTCTTC
d_call: NA; clone_size: NA; v_call: TRBV19; j_call: TRBJ1-5; cdr3_aa: CASSISVYSNQPQHF; cdr3_nt: TGTGCCAGTAGTATTTCGGTTTATAGCAATCAGCCCCAGCATTTT
d_call: NA; clone_size: once; v_call: TRBV5-4; j_call: TRBJ2-2; cdr3_aa: CASSIDTGELFF; cdr3_nt: TGTGCCAGCAGTATCGACACCGGGGAGCTGTTTTTT
d_call: NA; clone_size: NA; v_call: TRBV15; j_call: TRBJ1-1; cdr3_aa: CATSRDAGGTEAFF; cdr3_nt: TGTGCCACCAGCAGAGATGCGGGGGGCACTGAAGCTTTCTTT
d_call: TRBD1; clone_size: NA; v_call: TRBV9; j_call: TRBJ1-4; cdr3_aa: CASSATGNNEKLFF; cdr3_nt: TGTGCCAGCAGCGCGACAGGGAATAATGAAAAACTGTTTTTT
d_call: TRBD1; clone_size: NA; v_call: TRBV6-1; j_call: TRBJ1-5; cdr3_aa: CASSDGQGYGNQPQHF; cdr3_nt: TGTGCCAGCAGTGACGGACAGGGGTATGGCAATCAGCCCCAGCATTTT
d_call: NA; clone_size: NA; v_call: TRBV19; j_call: TRBJ1-2; cdr3_aa: CASSTIQGNYGYTF; cdr3_nt: TGTGCCAGTAGTACTATCCAGGGCAACTATGGCTACACCTTC
d_call: TRBD2; clone_size: NA; v_call: TRBV7-2; j_call: TRBJ2-3; cdr3_aa: CASSLSAGVDTQYF; cdr3_nt: TGTGCCAGCAGCTTATCGGCGGGAGTGGATACGCAGTATTTT
d_call: TRBD1; clone_size: once; v_call: TRBV6-5; j_call: TRBJ1-3; cdr3_aa: CASILQGLENTIYF; cdr3_nt: TGTGCCAGCATTCTACAGGGGTTGGAAAACACCATATATTTT
d_call: NA; clone_size: NA; v_call: TRBV10-3; j_call: TRBJ2-2; cdr3_aa: CAISESQGGTGELFF; cdr3_nt: TGTGCCATCAGTGAGTCACAGGGCGGCACCGGGGAGCTGTTTTTT
d_call: TRBD2; clone_size: NA; v_call: TRBV7-2; j_call: TRBJ2-1; cdr3_aa: CASSLHLAGRGYNEQFF; cdr3_nt: TGTGCCAGCAGCTTACACTTAGCGGGACGGGGCTACAATGAGCAGTTCTTC
d_call: NA; clone_size: NA; v_call: TRBV7-9; j_call: TRBJ1-2; cdr3_aa: CASSSPRVSGYTF; cdr3_nt: TGTGCCAGCAGCTCCCCGAGGGTTTCTGGCTACACCTTC
d_call: TRBD1; clone_size: NA; v_call: TRBV19; j_call: TRBJ1-5; cdr3_aa: CASTQGRFSNQPQHF; cdr3_nt: TGTGCCAGCACACAGGGGAGGTTCAGCAATCAGCCCCAGCATTTT
d_call: TRBD1; clone_size: NA; v_call: TRBV5-8; j_call: TRBJ1-2; cdr3_aa: CASSLHRGNFGGYTF; cdr3_nt: TGTGCCAGCAGCTTGCACAGGGGGAACTTTGGTGGCTACACCTTC
d_call: NA; clone_size: NA; v_call: TRBV24-1; j_call: TRBJ1-2; cdr3_aa: CATSDLGVAGYTF; cdr3_nt: TGTGCCACCAGTGACTTAGGGGTTGCTGGCTACACCTTC
d_call: NA; clone_size: once; v_call: TRBV24-1; j_call: TRBJ1-2; cdr3_aa: CATSDFQGYGYTF; cdr3_nt: TGTGCCACCAGTGATTTCCAGGGGTATGGCTACACCTTC
d_call: TRBD1; clone_size: NA; v_call: TRBV5-1; j_call: TRBJ1-6; cdr3_aa: CASSHRDSNSPLHF; cdr3_nt: TGCGCCAGCAGCCACCGGGACAGCAATTCACCCCTCCACTTT
d_call: NA; clone_size: NA; v_call: TRBV28; j_call: TRBJ2-3; cdr3_aa: CASSSIDGERGTDTQYF; cdr3_nt: TGTGCCAGCAGCTCCATAGATGGCGAACGGGGCACAGATACGCAGTATTTT
d_call: NA; clone_size: NA; v_call: TRBV7-9; j_call: TRBJ2-7; cdr3_aa: CASSPQGGPYEQYF; cdr3_nt: TGTGCCAGCAGCCCCCAGGGAGGCCCCTACGAGCAGTACTTC
d_call: TRBD1; clone_size: NA; v_call: TRBV28; j_call: TRBJ2-7; cdr3_aa: CASSLGGQESYEQYF; cdr3_nt: TGTGCCAGCAGTTTAGGCGGACAGGAGTCCTACGAGCAGTACTTC
d_call: NA; clone_size: few; v_call: TRBV18; j_call: TRBJ2-3; cdr3_aa: CASSPWETDTQYF; cdr3_nt: TGTGCCAGCTCACCGTGGGAGACAGATACGCAGTATTTT
d_call: NA; clone_size: NA; v_call: TRBV4-2; j_call: TRBJ2-7; cdr3_aa: CASSLHTESYEQYF; cdr3_nt: TGTGCCAGCAGCCTTCATACAGAATCCTACGAGCAGTACTTC
d_call: NA; clone_size: NA; v_call: TRBV2; j_call: TRBJ1-6; cdr3_aa: CASSQAISPLHF; cdr3_nt: TGTGCCAGCAGCCAAGCGATCTCACCCCTCCACTTT
d_call: NA; clone_size: NA; v_call: TRBV28; j_call: TRBJ2-7; cdr3_aa: CASSPEQYF; cdr3_nt: TGTGCCAGCAGTCCGGAGCAGTACTTC
d_call: NA; clone_size: NA; v_call: TRBV3-1/TRBV3-2; j_call: TRBJ1-2; cdr3_aa: CANRESDGYTF; cdr3_nt: TGTGCCAACCGGGAGTCGGATGGCTACACCTTC
d_call: NA; clone_size: NA; v_call: TRBV15; j_call: TRBJ1-2; cdr3_aa: CATSRDRRGGRYGYTF; cdr3_nt: TGTGCCACCAGCAGAGATCGAAGAGGGGGACGCTATGGCTACACCTTC
d_call: TRBD2; clone_size: NA; v_call: TRBV19; j_call: TRBJ2-2; cdr3_aa: CASSPLAGAGELFF; cdr3_nt: TGTGCCAGTAGTCCACTAGCGGGAGCTGGGGAGCTGTTTTTT
d_call: NA; clone_size: NA; v_call: TRBV4-3; j_call: TRBJ1-2; cdr3_aa: CASSPTDTIYGYTF; cdr3_nt: TGCGCCAGCAGCCCTACGGACACAATCTATGGCTACACCTTC
d_call: NA; clone_size: NA; v_call: TRBV7-2; j_call: TRBJ2-5; cdr3_aa: CASSLVGREGGQETQYF; cdr3_nt: TGTGCCAGCAGCTTAGTGGGGCGGGAAGGAGGCCAAGAGACCCAGTACTTC
d_call: TRBD2; clone_size: once; v_call: TRBV7-3; j_call: TRBJ2-1; cdr3_aa: CASSPSGGSYNEQFF; cdr3_nt: TGTGCCAGCAGCCCCTCGGGGGGCTCCTACAATGAGCAGTTCTTC